The 15 T cell receptor beta chains given below trace back to one sample, sequenced in a study of T cells in tuberculosis (dated by TCRdb to about 2018). Library preparation used the immunoSEQ multiplex PCR assay. TCRdb carries this immuneACCESS record with in-frame sequences only. Its versions omit some clonotypes, under half of them owing to an unresolved V gene in the studies checked, with the rest unexplained. This sample has under 50,000 clones in its table, and about 96% of those were observed once. Jointly, the top ten make up roughly 3.6% of the sample. The sequenced material came from PBMCs. The receptors originated from a donor between 10 and 35 years old with latent tuberculosis or without tuberculosis infection.

The chain uses TRBV6-5 and TRBJ1-1; 7 bases are shared with TRBD1. V lost 5 bases to trimming and J lost 2 bases; unmatched junction nucleotides: 8. The CDR3 runs 15 residues. CDR1 is MNHEY and CDR2 is SVGAGI in the germline V gene. The CDR3 is CASSPGQLVNTEAFF. The CDR3 region has the DNA TGTGCCAGCAGTCCGGGACAGCTAGTTAACACTGAAGCTTTCTTT.

The V gene is TRBV6-1, the J gene TRBJ1-3; D ambiguous. CDR3 length equals 18 residues. V lost 3 bases and J lost 0, with 18 bases in between. CDR1 and CDR2 from the germline V gene are MNHNS and SASEGT. The CDR3 region is CASSDGGQSWNSGNTIYF. The CDR3 DNA sequence: TGTGCCAGCAGTGACGGTGGGCAGTCATGGAACTCTGGAAACACCATATATTTT.

The J gene is TRBJ1-6, the V gene TRBV2; D uncertain. CDR1 and CDR2 from the germline V gene are SNHLY and FYNNEI. CDR3 length: 15 amino acids. V shed 3 bases and J shed 1 base, with 7 bases lying between them. DNA for the CDR3: TGTGCCAGCAGTGAGGAGGAATCCTATAATTCACCCCTCCACTTT. Protein product: CASSEEESYNSPLHF.

The chain joins TRBV9 to TRBJ2-7; TRBD2 is a possible D gene (5 bases). CDR3 length: 15 residues. The germline V gene has CDR1 SGDLS and CDR2 YYNGEE. V dropped 4 bases and J dropped 5 bases, with 19 bases sitting between them. CDR3 nucleotide sequence: TGTGCCAGCAGCCCAGCGGAGTCGAACATCCACGAGCAGTACTTC. Its translation is CASSPAESNIHEQYF.

The chain couples TRBV30 to TRBJ1-2; 7 bases map to TRBD1. The CDR3 has 14 amino acids. V was pared by 0 bases and J by 5 bases, with 6 bases of the junction left unmatched. Germline V gene sequence: CDR1 GTSNPN, CDR2 SVGIG (reference sequence). The DNA of the CDR3 is TGTGCCTGGAGTGTACAGGGGACAGAGTATGGCTACACCTTC. As protein: CAWSVQGTEYGYTF.

This sequence joins TRBV4-3 and TRBJ1-1; 9 bases map to TRBD1. Trimming at V came to 1 base and at J to 3 bases, leaving 0 bases not matched to a gene. The CDR3 covers 14 residues. Germline values: CDR1 LGHNA, CDR2 YSLEER. The CDR3 region is CASSQGQGDTEAFF. The CDR3 bases are TGCGCCAGCAGCCAAGGACAGGGGGACACTGAAGCTTTCTTT.

The V gene is TRBV6-5, the J gene TRBJ2-2, with D maybe TRBD1 (5 bases). The germline V and J ends were trimmed by 6 bases and 4 bases, with 12 bases remaining between them. This CDR3 region has 14 residues. From germline, CDR1 is MNHEY and CDR2 SVGAGI. The CDR3 here is CASSQGGSTGELFF. Here the CDR3 DNA reads TGTGCCAGCAGCCAGGGCGGAAGCACCGGGGAGCTGTTTTTT.

This chain joins TRBV11-2 and TRBJ1-6; D not certain. Germline CDR1 is SGHAT and CDR2 is FQNNGV. The CDR3 length is 13 residues. V lost 3 bases and J 8 bases, leaving 8 bases between the germline ends. The CDR3 DNA sequence: TGTGCCAGCAGCTTCCGGGGTGATTCACCCCTCCACTTT. Translating gives CASSFRGDSPLHF.

The chain uses TRBV11-2 and TRBJ2-2, with D unresolved. Trimming removed 2 bases from V and 8 bases from J, with 12 bases in between. Germline-derived CDR1 and CDR2 are SGHAT and FQNNGV. This CDR3 contains 14 residues. Written as DNA, the CDR3 is TGTGCCAGCAGCTTATCCGGTTGGTCTGGGGAGCTGTTTTTT. It codes for CASSLSGWSGELFF.

This chain uses TRBV5-1 with TRBJ2-5, with 10 bases aligning to TRBD2. V was pared by 2 bases and J by 4 bases, with 5 bases of the junction left unmatched. Germline assignment: CDR1 SGHRS and CDR2 YFSETQ. This CDR3 has 15 amino acids. CDR3 in amino acids: CASSFSAGGRETQYF. The CDR3, as DNA: TGCGCCAGCAGCTTTTCAGCGGGGGGGCGAGAGACCCAGTACTTC. Together with reference TRBV5-1 and TRBJ2-5, the CDR3 gives the full variable domain: KAGVTQTPRYLIKTRGQQVTLSCSPISGHRSVSWYQQTPGQGLQFLFEYFSETQRNKGNFPGRFSGRQFSNSRSEMNVSTLELGDSALYLCASSFSAGGRETQYFGPGTRLLVL.

The CDR3 nucleotides are TGTGCCAGCAGAGGAGAAATCAAAGGTCCAGGGAAGTTCTTC. It is translated as CASRGEIKGPGKFF. The gene calls are TRBV2 and TRBJ2-1; tentatively, D is TRBD1 (5 bases). There are 14 residues in the CDR3. Per the germline V gene, CDR1 is SNHLY and CDR2 is FYNNEI. V was shortened by 6 bases and J by 14 bases, with 23 bases between the two germline ends.

The chain recombines TRBV5-1 with TRBJ2-5, with TRBD2 as a possible D gene (6 bases). The V gene's germline CDR1 is SGHRS and CDR2 YFSETQ. This CDR3 is 16 amino acids long. V was cut by 3 bases and J by 3 bases, with 18 bases left in between. The CDR3 sequence is CASSSAVAAVEETQYF. CDR3 coding DNA: TGCGCCAGCAGCTCCGCTGTAGCGGCGGTAGAAGAGACCCAGTACTTC.

The gene calls are TRBV5-4 and TRBJ2-7; D is unresolved. Trimming took off 0 bases at V and 3 bases at J, with 7 bases between the two ends. This CDR3 is built from 13 residues. Germline V gene sequence: CDR1 SGHNT, CDR2 YYREEE (reference sequence). CDR3 bases: TGTGCCAGCAGCTTGGGACTGGACTACGAGCAGTACTTC. This sequence encodes CASSLGLDYEQYF.

This clone has only one observation. V usage is TRBV5-1 and J usage is TRBJ2-7, with 12 bases fitting TRBD2. The CDR3 is 15 amino acids. Germline V CDR1 and CDR2: SGHRS, YFSETQ. Germline trimming cut 4 bases from V and 4 bases from J; bases unmatched to any gene: 6. Here the CDR3 reads CASSVGTSGRYEQYF. The DNA for the CDR3 is TGCGCCAGCAGCGTTGGGACTAGCGGGCGGTACGAGCAGTACTTC.

The chain combines TRBV28 with TRBJ1-6; unclear D gene. This CDR3 has 13 residues. Germline V gene sequence: CDR1 MDHEN, CDR2 SYDVKM. Trimming pared 5 bases from V and 8 bases from J, leaving 10 bases between. This chain's CDR3 is CASSPREDSPLHF. Here the CDR3 DNA reads TGTGCCAGCAGTCCCCGGGAGGATTCACCCCTCCACTTT.